One sample yielded the 14 T cell receptor beta chains listed below, sequenced in a study of CD8 T cells in ankylosing spondylitis. Study findings and constraints: There was a TCR beta motif, made of several highly homologous variants, that appeared characteristic of ankylosing spondylitis blood.

No cognate antigen is known for these TCRs. TCRdb called the 5' RACE reads again in MiXCR, with one record for every CDR3 protein. The table records around 890,000 distinct CDR3 sequences, 10% to 15% of them present only once. The sequencing sample was made of blood, either unsorted or a sorted T cell fraction (not recorded which). The receptors were gathered from a male donor with ankylosing spondylitis.

The chain has TRBV7-9 and TRBJ2-5, with 9 bases aligning to TRBD1. V dropped 5 bases and J dropped 3; count of bases not matched to a gene: 7. In germline, CDR1 is SEHNR, CDR2 FQNEAQ (reference sequence). The CDR3 runs to 15 residues. CDR3 amino acids: CASSPMGDREETQYF. CDR3 nucleotides: TGTGCCAGCAGCCCCATGGGGGACAGGGAAGAGACCCAGTACTTC.

The sample holds a few counts of this clonotype. CDR3 nucleotide sequence: TGTGCCATCAGTGAGCGTGACTCCGGGGAGCTGTTTTTT. It specifies CAISERDSGELFF. The rearrangement joins TRBV10-3 to TRBJ2-2; D call uncertain. The germline gives CDR1 ENHRY, CDR2 SYGVKD. CDR3 size: 13 residues. The germline V and J ends were trimmed by 2 bases and 6 bases, with 7 bases remaining between them.

This clonotype came up a few times. V gene TRBV20-1 combines with J gene TRBJ1-4; D may be TRBD1 (5 bases). Germline CDR1 DFQATT, CDR2 SNEGSKA (reference sequence). V dropped 3 bases and J dropped 3 bases, with 11 bases sitting between them. CDR3 length: 14 residues. The CDR3 coding sequence is TGCAGTGCTAGGAAAGACAGCGCTAATGAAAAACTGTTTTTT. Translating gives CSARKDSANEKLFF.

This sequence joins TRBV20-1 and TRBJ1-2, with D maybe TRBD1 (5 bases). Germline V gives CDR1 DFQATT, CDR2 SNEGSKA (reference sequence). The CDR3 sequence is 12 residues long. As DNA, the CDR3 is TGCAGGGCGGGGGGGACTAACTATGGCTACACCTTC. Translation: CRAGGTNYGYTF.

This clonotype was picked up many times. The V gene is TRBV20-1, the J gene TRBJ2-7; TRBD1 matches 7 bases. There are 14 residues in the CDR3. Trimming cost V 5 bases and J 4 bases; bases outside gene matches: 11. Germline CDR1 reads DFQATT; CDR2 reads SNEGSKA (reference sequence). CDR3 sequence (DNA): TGCAGTGCTGGGAAATCCGAGGGGGCATACGAGCAGTACTTC. Translation gives CSAGKSEGAYEQYF.

CDR3 loop: CSAPRPVAGGDTQYF. The CDR3 DNA sequence: TGCAGTGCCCCCAGGCCCGTAGCAGGAGGAGATACGCAGTATTTT. V usage is TRBV20-1 and J usage is TRBJ2-3, with D possibly matching TRBD2 (5 bases). This CDR3 spans 15 amino acids. V lost 6 bases, J lost 5 bases, and 21 bases lay in between. The V gene's germline CDR1 is DFQATT and CDR2 SNEGSKA (reference sequence).

This clonotype came up many times. The chain combines TRBV7-9 with TRBJ2-7, with 9 positions matching TRBD1. The germline V gene encodes CDR1 SEHNR and CDR2 FQNEAQ (reference sequence). J gave up 0 bases and V 2 bases, and 2 bases lay outside the gene matches. The CDR3 spans 15 residues. CDR3 sequence: CASSLIQGASYEQYF. The CDR3 region has the DNA TGTGCCAGCAGCTTAATACAGGGGGCCTCCTACGAGCAGTACTTC.

The sample holds a few counts of this clonotype. The chain carries TRBV12-3 or TRBV12-4 and TRBJ1-4; D might be TRBD1 (6 bases). The V end was cut by 0 bases, the J end by 8 bases, with 13 bases between. This CDR3 is built from 15 residues. This CDR3 reads CASSLALQGREKLFF. The DNA for the CDR3 is TGTGCCAGCAGTTTAGCTCTGCAGGGGCGAGAAAAACTGTTTTTT.

The sample holds a few counts of this clonotype. The chain carries TRBV6-2 or TRBV6-3 and TRBJ2-3; D possibly corresponds to TRBD1 (5 bases). CDR3 length equals 12 residues. CDR1 is MNHEY, CDR2 SVGEGT, per germline. V lost 4 bases to trimming and J lost 7 bases, with 9 bases between them. This CDR3 is CASSSRGNTQYF. The CDR3 DNA is TGTGCCAGCAGTTCTAGGGGAAATACGCAGTATTTT.

This clonotype was detected many times. The chain combines TRBV5-5 with TRBJ2-1; perhaps TRBD1 as D (5 bases). The V and J ends lost 1 base and 3 bases respectively, with 11 bases between them. The CDR3 spans 15 residues. Germline V lookup: CDR1 SGHKS, CDR2 YYEKEE (reference sequence). CDR3 amino acids: CASSLNRLGYNEQFF. CDR3 sequence (DNA): TGTGCCAGCAGCTTGAACAGGCTTGGCTACAATGAGCAGTTCTTC. Supplemented by reference TRBV5-5 and TRBJ2-1, the full variable domain reads DAGVTQSPTHLIKTRGQQVTLRCSPISGHKSVSWYQQVLGQGPQFIFQYYEKEERGRGNFPDRFSARQFPNYSSELNVNALLLGDSALYLCASSLNRLGYNEQFFGPGTRLTVL.

In DNA form, the CDR3 reads TGCAGCGTCCGCCAAGCGGGGACCCAAGAGACCCAGTACTTC. Protein sequence: CSVRQAGTQETQYF. This chain joins TRBV29-1 and TRBJ2-5, with 7 bases aligning to TRBD2. CDR1 is SQVTM and CDR2 is ANQGSEA in the germline V gene. The V segment lost 6 bases and the J segment 1 base; nucleotides outside the gene matches: 8. The CDR3 runs 14 residues.

V and J are TRBV27 and TRBJ2-7; 12 bases align to TRBD2. After removal of 5 bases from V and 3 bases from J, the junction contained 11 bases not matched to a gene. Per germline, CDR1 MNHEY and CDR2 SMNVEV (reference sequence). The CDR3 is 17 residues long. Here the CDR3 DNA reads TGTGCCAGCAGTCTAACTAGCGGGAGGCTTTCCTACTACGAGCAGTACTTC. It is translated as CASSLTSGRLSYYEQYF.

This clonotype has ten or more counts. This rearrangement joins TRBV7-2 to TRBJ1-5; perhaps TRBD1 as D (6 bases). CDR1 and CDR2 (germline): SGHTA, FQGNSA. V lost 4 bases, J lost 6 bases, and 16 bases lay in between. CDR3 length: 15 residues. The CDR3 loop is CASSYGLQGAQPQHF. CDR3 nucleotides: TGTGCCAGCAGCTATGGTTTACAGGGAGCTCAGCCCCAGCATTTT.

The chain links TRBV6-5 to TRBJ2-2; D is unresolved. The CDR3 length is 13 residues. V shed 1 base and J shed 5 bases, with 5 bases lying between them. Germline V CDR1 and CDR2: MNHEY, SVGAGI. The CDR3 DNA reads TGTGCCAGCAGTTACTGGGTAACCGGGGAGCTGTTTTTT. This gives the protein CASSYWVTGELFF.